This TCR beta chain emerged from a study of patients and donors after allogeneic stem cell transplantation. This clonotype was found a few times. This CDR3 has 15 residues. Trimming cost V 2 bases and J 6 bases, with 19 bases left between them. The germline V gene has CDR1 DFQATT and CDR2 SNEGSKA (reference sequence). MiXCR, run by TCRdb on the RT-PCR reads, gives a single entry per CDR3 protein. This sample has 150,000 to 200,000 distinct CDR3 sequences, with less than 45% found just once. This TCR came from a human donor who was either an allogeneic HSCT recipient or a stem cell or donor lymphocyte infusion donor (not recorded which). It is not recorded whose cells these are; they may come from a transplant donor. The sequenced sample consisted of blood, either unsorted or a sorted T cell fraction (not recorded which). The genes are TRBV20-1 and TRBJ1-1; D perhaps matches TRBD1 (5 bases). The CDR3 protein is CSARPPGRGGAEAFF. In DNA form, the CDR3 reads TGCAGTGCTAGACCCCCCGGAAGGGGTGGGGCTGAAGCTTTCTTT.